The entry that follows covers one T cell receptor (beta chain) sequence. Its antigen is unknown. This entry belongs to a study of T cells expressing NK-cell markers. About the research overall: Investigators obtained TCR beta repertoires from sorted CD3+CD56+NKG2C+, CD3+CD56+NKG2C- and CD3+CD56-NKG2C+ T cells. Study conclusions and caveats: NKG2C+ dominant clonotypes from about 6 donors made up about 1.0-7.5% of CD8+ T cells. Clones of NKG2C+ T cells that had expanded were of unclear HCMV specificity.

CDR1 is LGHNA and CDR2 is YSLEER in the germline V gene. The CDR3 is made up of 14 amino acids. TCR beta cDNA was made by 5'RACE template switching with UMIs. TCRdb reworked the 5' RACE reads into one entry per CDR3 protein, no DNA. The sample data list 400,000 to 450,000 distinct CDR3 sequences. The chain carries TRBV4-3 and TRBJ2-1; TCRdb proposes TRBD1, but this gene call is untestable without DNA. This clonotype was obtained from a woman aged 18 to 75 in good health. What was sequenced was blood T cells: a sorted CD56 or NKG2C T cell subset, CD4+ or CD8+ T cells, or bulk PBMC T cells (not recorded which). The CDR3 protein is CASSQVGHNNEQFF.